A single T cell receptor beta chain is shown here with its context. Its antigen remains unknown. Germline CDR1 MNHEY, CDR2 SMNVEV (reference sequence). V was pared by 3 bases and J by 4 bases, with 8 bases of the junction left unmatched. This CDR3 contains 15 residues. The entry originates in a study of cytomegalovirus exposure and HLA in healthy donors. Study-wide results and caveats: It was shown in a later analysis that HLA-associated TCR beta chains were more clonally expanded than other, equally common chains. Reports described diagnosis of cytomegalovirus status by the classifier as highly specific and sensitive. Apparent HLA restriction characterized most CMV-associated TCR beta chains in a later analysis.

The PCR contained 60 Vbeta and 13 Jbeta primers. Produced via immunoSEQ multiplex PCR; TCRdb's table is partial and in-frame only. The repertoire table contains 100,000 to 150,000 clones. The TCR comes from a man between 18 and 29 years old in good health and CMV-seronegative. The sequencing sample was made of PBMCs. The chain has TRBV27 and TRBJ1-1; TRBD1 matches at 7 bases. This CDR3 is CASSFFQGVGTEAFF. As DNA, the CDR3 is TGTGCCAGCAGTTTCTTTCAGGGGGTCGGCACTGAAGCTTTCTTT.